This is a list of T cell receptor beta chains from one sample in a study of patients and donors after allogeneic stem cell transplantation. TCRdb re-called the RT-PCR reads through MiXCR, storing one row per CDR3 protein. The sample has roughly 940,000 distinct CDR3 sequences, approximately 19% seen once. Input material: blood, either unsorted or a sorted T cell fraction (not recorded which). The receptors shown here come from a human donor who was either an allogeneic HSCT recipient or a stem cell or donor lymphocyte infusion donor (not recorded which). It is not recorded whose cells these are; they may come from a transplant donor. The CDR3 runs from the conserved cysteine through the conserved F or W. The D gene is left open where the match is weak. Clone size is given for some rows only: seen once, a few or many times, or a class if the clone is expanded.

J gene	V gene	clone size	D gene	CDR3 DNA	CDR3 protein
TRBJ2-1	TRBV5-1	-	TRBD1	TGCGCCAGCAGCCCCCGGGGGACGGGACAGGGGGTAGGTGAGCAGTTCTTC	CASSPRGTGQGVGEQFF
TRBJ2-5	TRBV20-1	many	-	TGCAGTGCTAGGAGGGGAGGACAAGAGACCCAGTACTTC	CSARRGGQETQYF
TRBJ2-2	TRBV25-1	-	TRBD2	TGTGCCAGCAGTAACCTGCTAGCGGGGGGCCTTACCGGGGAGCTGTTTTTT	CASSNLLAGGLTGELFF
TRBJ2-1	TRBV6-5	-	TRBD1	TGTGCCAGCAGTTACCAATTCCAGGGGGCTCTTGTATACAATGAGCAGTTCTTC	CASSYQFQGALVYNEQFF
TRBJ1-2	TRBV5-5	-	-	TGTGCCAGCAGCTTGGGTATGGGAGTGCCCCCGGACTACACCTTC	CASSLGMGVPPDYTF
TRBJ2-2	TRBV4-1	many	-	TGCGCCAGCAGCCCGCTAGTCAGGGTACCACGAGACGGGGAGCTGTTTTTT	CASSPLVRVPRDGELFF
TRBJ1-3	TRBV15	-	-	TGTGCCACCAGCAGAGATCGTGAACGGTACGGAAACACCATATATTTT	CATSRDRERYGNTIYF
TRBJ2-3	TRBV19	-	-	TGTGCCAGTAGCTGGGGCACAAACACAGATACGCAGTATTTT	CASSWGTNTDTQYF
TRBJ1-5	TRBV29-1	-	TRBD1	TGCAGCGTAGGGACAGGGGACGACAATCAGCCCCAGCATTTT	CSVGTGDDNQPQHF
TRBJ2-7	TRBV18	-	TRBD2	TGTGCCAGCTCACAAACTAGCGGGTTCGAGAGCTCCTACGAGCAGTACTTC	CASSQTSGFESSYEQYF
TRBJ2-3	TRBV7-8	few	-	TGTGCCAGCAGCTTATTTGGACCCACAGATACGCAGTATTTT	CASSLFGPTDTQYF
TRBJ1-1	TRBV6-2/TRBV6-3	many	TRBD1	TGTGCCAGCAGTTTCGAACAGGGGGCAAGATCTGAAGCTTTCTTT	CASSFEQGARSEAFF
TRBJ1-2	TRBV20-1	-	-	TGCAGTGCTAGAGAGGGATGGCGTCTGGATGGCTACACCTTC	CSAREGWRLDGYTF
TRBJ2-5	TRBV6-2/TRBV6-3	-	-	TGTGCCAGCGGTTCGGCGGTGTACCAAGAGACCCAGTACTTC	CASGSAVYQETQYF
TRBJ2-3	TRBV7-6	-	TRBD1	TGTGCCAGCAGCTCCTCTAATTTATGGGACAGAGACACAGATACGCAGTATTTT	CASSSSNLWDRDTDTQYF
TRBJ2-1	TRBV5-1	many	-	TGCGCCAGCAGCTTAGGACCTCCCACCTACAATGAGCAGTTCTTC	CASSLGPPTYNEQFF
TRBJ2-7	TRBV27	-	-	TGTGCCAGCAGTTTATACAGGGACTTCACATACGAGCAGTACTTC	CASSLYRDFTYEQYF
TRBJ1-5	TRBV30	-	TRBD1	TGTGCCTGGACCACAGGGGGCGGAAGCAATCAGCCCCAGCATTTT	CAWTTGGGSNQPQHF
TRBJ2-6	TRBV7-8	many	-	TGTGCCAGCAATTTCGGCTCTGGGGCCAACGTCCTGACTTTC	CASNFGSGANVLTF
TRBJ2-1	TRBV7-6	-	TRBD2	TGTGCCAGCAGCAACACTAGCGGCTCCTACAATGAGCAGTTCTTC	CASSNTSGSYNEQFF
TRBJ1-1	TRBV27	-	TRBD1	TGTGCCAGCAGTTTATGGTTCCCTTGGACAGGGGAAGCTTTCTTT	CASSLWFPWTGEAFF
TRBJ2-7	TRBV7-8	few	-	TGTGCCAGCAGCAGCCCGGACCCAACCAGCTCCTACGAGCAGTACTTC	CASSSPDPTSSYEQYF
TRBJ2-2	TRBV5-1	few	-	TGCGCCAGCAACAGGGCCCGAACCGGCACCGGGGAGCTGTTTTTT	CASNRARTGTGELFF
TRBJ2-3	TRBV29-1	-	TRBD2	TGCAGCGCCCTAGCGGGATCCACAGATACGCAGTATTTT	CSALAGSTDTQYF
TRBJ2-1	TRBV5-6	few	-	TGTGCCAGCAGCTTGAGCGAGGGTGAGCAGTTCTTC	CASSLSEGEQFF
TRBJ1-5	TRBV3-1	few	-	TGTGCCAGCAGCCAAAGATCAAGTCAGCCCCAGCATTTT	CASSQRSSQPQHF
TRBJ1-3	TRBV5-1	-	-	TGCGCCAGCAGGTTTGGTTCTGGGGCGGCCGGAAACACCATATATTTT	CASRFGSGAAGNTIYF
TRBJ2-3	TRBV6-5	-	-	TGTGCCAGCAGTTACGATCGGGACATAACAGATACGCAGTATTTT	CASSYDRDITDTQYF
TRBJ1-1	TRBV9	-	TRBD1	TGTGCCAGCAGCTCCACGGGACAGGGGGACACTGAAGCTTTCTTT	CASSSTGQGDTEAFF